Below, 22 T cell receptor beta chains from the same sample are listed, as sequenced in a study of cytomegalovirus exposure and HLA in healthy donors. PCR primers comprised 60 Vbeta and 13 Jbeta primers. Profiled with immunoSEQ multiplex PCR; TCRdb holds only in-frame clones, not every one. The sample has roughly 140,000 clones, about 82% seen once. The specimen sequenced was PBMCs. All receptors come from a male donor in good health and CMV-seronegative.

The rearrangement uses TRBV28 and TRBJ2-5; 14 bases are shared with TRBD2. The closer fit of TRBJ2-7 to the DNA end suggests the J call may be wrong. Germline lookup yields CDR1 MDHEN and CDR2 SYDVKM. The length of the CDR3 is 16 residues. CDR3 sequence: CASSLWGLAGVYEQYF. CDR3 bases: TGTGCCAGCAGTTTATGGGGACTAGCGGGAGTCTACGAGCAGTACTTC.

This sequence joins TRBV7-2 and TRBJ1-2; a possible D gene is TRBD1 (5 bases). Germline V gene sequence: CDR1 SGHTA, CDR2 FQGNSA. Trimming shortened V by 3 bases and J by 1 base, and 18 bases separated the two germline ends. CDR3 size: 17 residues. This chain's CDR3 is CASSFRLAQGYNYGYTF. Here the CDR3 DNA reads TGTGCCAGCAGCTTTAGGCTCGCCCAGGGATATAACTATGGCTACACCTTC.

In its sample, this clone was seen many times. The chain links TRBV10-1 to TRBJ1-5; TRBD1 might be the D (5 bases). Germline CDR1 WNHNN, CDR2 SYGVQD (reference sequence). The CDR3 totals 14 residues. The germline V and J ends were trimmed by 2 bases and 5 bases, with 10 bases remaining between them. As DNA, the CDR3 is TGCGCCAGCAGTGAGCTCGGGGGGGATCAGCCCCAGCATTTT. It yields the protein CASSELGGDQPQHF.

The CDR3 is CASSEAQAHQPQHF. The CDR3, as DNA: TGTGCCAGCAGTGAAGCCCAAGCCCATCAGCCCCAGCATTTT. The gene calls are TRBV6-1 and TRBJ1-5; D is unclear. The germline V gene has CDR1 MNHNS and CDR2 SASEGT. CDR3 length: 14 amino acids. V was shortened by 0 bases and J by 5 bases, with 8 bases between the two germline ends.

V gene TRBV9 combines with J gene TRBJ2-2, with TRBD2 matching over 7 bases. The J segment lost 6 bases and the V segment lost 0 bases, leaving 5 bases of the junction unmatched. This CDR3 has 15 amino acids. Looked up from germline, CDR1 is SGDLS and CDR2 is YYNGEE. CDR3 sequence: CASSVGGTKSGELFF. The DNA for the CDR3 is TGTGCCAGCAGCGTAGGTGGGACTAAGTCCGGGGAGCTGTTTTTT.

The chain combines TRBV7-9 with TRBJ1-5; D gene unclear. This CDR3 is 13 amino acids long. Trimming left V 5 bases short and J 8 bases short, with 13 bases between. Germline values: CDR1 SEHNR, CDR2 FQNEAQ (reference sequence). The CDR3 DNA reads TGTGCCAGCAGCCCCGGGGTGCGGGAGCCCCAGCATTTT. Translating it yields CASSPGVREPQHF.

This clone was counted a single time. The chain links TRBV28 to TRBJ2-7; 8 nucleotides line up with TRBD1. The CDR3 runs 14 residues. V lost 6 bases, J lost 3 bases, and 7 bases stayed unmatched. The germline gives CDR1 MDHEN, CDR2 SYDVKM. This chain's CDR3 is CASRGGQGRYEQYF. The CDR3 DNA reads as TGTGCCAGCAGAGGCGGACAGGGCCGCTACGAGCAGTACTTC. The variable domain in full, with the rest retrieved from reference TRBV28 and TRBJ2-7, is DVKVTQSSRYLVKRTGEKVFLECVQDMDHENMFWYRQDPGLGLRLIYFSYDVKMKEKGDIPEGYSVSREKKERFSLILESASTNQTSMYLCASRGGQGRYEQYFGPGTRLTVT.

The V gene is TRBV19, the J gene TRBJ1-5, with D unresolved. The germline V gene encodes CDR1 LNHDA and CDR2 SQIVND (reference sequence). Trimming left V 7 bases short and J 2 bases short, with 9 bases between. The CDR3 is 13 residues long. CDR3 sequence reads: CASTRGGNQPQHF. CDR3 nucleotide sequence: TGTGCCAGTACTCGGGGTGGCAATCAGCCCCAGCATTTT.

This chain links TRBV29-1 with TRBJ2-1, with a tentative D call TRBD2 (5 bases). V lost 7 bases and J 5 bases, leaving 21 bases between the germline ends. The CDR3 length is 15 residues. The V gene's germline CDR1 is SQVTM and CDR2 ANQGSEA. Here the CDR3 reads CSAPWASPPDNEQFF. CDR3 coding DNA: TGCAGCGCCCCTTGGGCTAGCCCGCCAGACAATGAGCAGTTCTTC.

This sequence joins TRBV6-5 and TRBJ2-2, with 8 bases that match TRBD2. The germline CDR1 and CDR2 sequences are MNHEY and SVGAGI. V shed 2 bases and J 2 bases; nucleotides not matched to a gene: 4. The CDR3 spans 16 residues. CDR3 coding DNA: TGTGCCAGCAGTTACCCGGGGGGGGCAAACACCGGGGAGCTGTTTTTT. Translated: CASSYPGGANTGELFF.

The rearrangement links TRBV5-1 to TRBJ1-1; 7 bases align to TRBD1. CDR1 is SGHRS and CDR2 is YFSETQ in the germline V gene. V shed 4 bases, J shed 2 bases, and the junction held 8 bases outside the gene matches. The CDR3 covers 15 residues. CDR3 nucleotide sequence: TGCGCCAGCAGCCCCGGGACAGTCATCAACACTGAAGCTTTCTTT. Translating it yields CASSPGTVINTEAFF.

This clone was recorded a few times. This chain links TRBV6-5 with TRBJ2-7, with no clear D. Trimming cost V 5 bases and J 2 bases, with 13 bases left between them. The germline gives CDR1 MNHEY, CDR2 SVGAGI. The CDR3 consists of 14 residues. CDR3 bases: TGTGCCAGCAGTCCGACGACAAGAACCTACGAGCAGTACTTC. The encoded protein is CASSPTTRTYEQYF.

The V call is TRBV10-3, the J call TRBJ2-7; possible D gene TRBD2, 6 bases. The CDR3 loop spans 17 amino acids. V gave up 0 bases and J gave up 6 bases, with 21 bases separating them. Germline V gene lookup returns CDR1 ENHRY and CDR2 SYGVKD. The DNA for the CDR3 is TGTGCCATCAGTGAGTCGCGATGGGGGGATACTGCGATCGAGCAGTACTTC. Amino acids: CAISESRWGDTAIEQYF.

Worth noting for this clone: At one end, the junction sequence differs from germline, possibly due to a read error. The chain has TRBV7-9 and TRBJ1-4; TRBD1 might be the D (6 bases). CDR3 size: 15 residues. The germline gives CDR1 SEHNR, CDR2 FQNEAQ (reference sequence). This chain's CDR3 is CSSSLGTIGNEKLFF. DNA of the CDR3: TGTTCCAGCAGCTTGGGGACAATCGGAAATGAAAAACTGTTTTTT.

The chain is built from TRBV5-1 and TRBJ2-7, with 12 bases that match TRBD1. Germline trimming cut 4 bases from V and 7 bases from J; bases unmatched to any gene: 9. Germline CDR1 SGHRS, CDR2 YFSETQ. This CDR3 has 15 residues. Written as DNA, the CDR3 is TGCGCCAGCAGCCTGGGGACAGGGGGCGTCGAGGAGCAGTACTTC. Translating it yields CASSLGTGGVEEQYF. The full variable domain, rest sourced from reference TRBV5-1 and TRBJ2-7, is KAGVTQTPRYLIKTRGQQVTLSCSPISGHRSVSWYQQTPGQGLQFLFEYFSETQRNKGNFPGRFSGRQFSNSRSEMNVSTLELGDSALYLCASSLGTGGVEEQYFGPGTRLTVT.

This clone was detected only once. This rearrangement joins TRBV27 to TRBJ2-7; 8 bases match TRBD1. The CDR3 is made up of 14 amino acids. The V gene end was trimmed by 4 bases and the J gene end by 1 base; junction bases not matched to a gene: 3. The V gene's germline CDR1 is MNHEY and CDR2 SMNVEV (reference sequence). CDR3 DNA sequence: TGTGCCAGCAGTTCCCGGGACAGGTCCTACGAGCAGTACTTC. The encoded protein is CASSSRDRSYEQYF.

Notes on this clone: The junction departs from germline at one end; a sequencing error may be responsible. The chain has TRBV7-9 and TRBJ1-2; D not certain. There are 12 residues in the CDR3. CDR1 SEHNR and CDR2 FQNEAQ come from the germline V gene (reference sequence). The CDR3 DNA is TGTTCCAGCAGCCCCGGGGACTATGGCTACACCTTC. As protein: CSSSPGDYGYTF. Supplemented by reference TRBV7-9 and TRBJ1-2, the full variable domain reads DTGVSQNPRHKITKRGQNVTFRCDPISEHNRLYWYRQTLGQGPEFLTYFQNEAQLEKSRLLSDRFSAERPKGSFSTLEIQRTEQGDSAMYLCSSSPGDYGYTFGSGTRLTVV.

The V and J genes are TRBV13 and TRBJ1-1; D unresolved. The CDR3 has 14 amino acids. Trimming pared 6 bases from V and 4 bases from J, leaving 15 bases between. The germline V gene has CDR1 PRHDT and CDR2 FYEKMQ (reference sequence). CDR3 sequence (DNA): TGTGCCAGCAGTGCAGGTAGGCCGAGCACTGAAGCTTTCTTT. Encoded protein: CASSAGRPSTEAFF.

The chain uses TRBV5-6 and TRBJ2-7, with D maybe TRBD1 (7 bases). Trimming left V 0 bases short and J 6 bases short, with 10 bases between. There are 13 residues in the CDR3. Germline CDR1 SGHDT, CDR2 YYEEEE. The CDR3 DNA is TGTGCCAGCAGCTTGGGGCAGGGGGGCGAGCAGTACTTC. Translation: CASSLGQGGEQYF.

The table lists this clone with a few counts. V gene TRBV19 combines with J gene TRBJ1-1, with TRBD1 identical over 7 bases. CDR3 length: 17 residues. V gave up 5 bases and J gave up 0 bases; unmatched junction bases: 12. Germline V gene sequence: CDR1 LNHDA, CDR2 SQIVND (reference sequence). The CDR3: CASSFRPGQSMNTEAFF. DNA of the CDR3: TGTGCCAGTAGTTTTCGACCGGGACAGAGCATGAACACTGAAGCTTTCTTT.

The chain has TRBV30 and TRBJ2-1, with a tentative D call TRBD2 (5 bases). The CDR3 is made up of 14 amino acids. Trimming removed 0 bases from V and 3 bases from J, with 9 bases in between. The germline gives CDR1 GTSNPN, CDR2 SVGIG (reference sequence). CDR3: CAWSVRADYNEQFF. In nucleotides, the CDR3 is TGTGCCTGGAGTGTACGAGCGGACTACAATGAGCAGTTCTTC.

This clone was detected only a few times. The chain uses TRBV4-2 and TRBJ1-1; D may be TRBD1 (6 bases). The CDR3 sequence is 15 residues long. Deletions cut 6 bases from V and 2 bases from J, with 16 bases between. Germline loops: CDR1 LGHNA, CDR2 YNFKEQ. This chain's CDR3 is CASSITGTSNTEAFF. CDR3 DNA: TGTGCCAGCAGTATCACCGGGACATCTAACACTGAAGCTTTCTTT.